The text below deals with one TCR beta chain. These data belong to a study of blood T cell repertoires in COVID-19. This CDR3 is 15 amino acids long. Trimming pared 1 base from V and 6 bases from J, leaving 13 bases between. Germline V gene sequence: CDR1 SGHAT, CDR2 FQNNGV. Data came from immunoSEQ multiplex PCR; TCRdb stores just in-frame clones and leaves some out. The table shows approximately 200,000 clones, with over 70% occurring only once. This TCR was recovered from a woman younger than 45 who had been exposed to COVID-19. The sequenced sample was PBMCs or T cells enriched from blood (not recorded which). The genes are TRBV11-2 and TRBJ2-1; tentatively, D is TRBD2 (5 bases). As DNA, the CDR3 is TGTGCCAGCAGCTTAGGGCGTCTAGGAGGCAATGAGCAGTTCTTC. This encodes CASSLGRLGGNEQFF.